There are a few counts of the clone carrying this T cell receptor beta chain. These data are taken from a study of blood T cell repertoires in COVID-19. Background on the study: Whether acute or convalescent, the COVID-19 samples came from the United States, Italy and Spain. PBMCs, B-cell-depleted T cells, or T cells provided the cDNA or gDNA that made up the material.

In the original workflow: Using reference gene primer amplification, nucleated cell counts were estimated. The method was immunoSEQ multiplex PCR; TCRdb's version includes in-frame clones alone and lacks a portion of them. That table furnishes V, J and clone size, whereas the DNA furnished D and trimming. Of about 300,000 clones in the sample, more than 75% are singletons; the top ten hold roughly 1.3%. Input material: peripheral blood. This receptor was identified in a man between 65 and 85 years old with acute or convalescent COVID-19.

CDR3 in amino acids: CASSENTNAGYGYTF. In DNA, the CDR3 is TGTGCCAGCAGCGAGAATACTAATGCGGGCTATGGCTACACCTTC. The genes are TRBV9 and TRBJ1-2; D is uncertain. Trimming removed 3 bases at V and 4 bases at J, with 16 bases between. CDR1 SGDLS and CDR2 YYNGEE come from the germline V gene. The CDR3 loop spans 15 amino acids.